The 21 T cell receptor beta chains below all came from one sample that was sequenced in a study of OX40 agonist ivuxolimab in advanced cancers. Produced via immunoSEQ multiplex PCR; TCRdb's table is partial and in-frame only. Of about 86,000 clones listed, approximately 90% were seen once; the top ten hold 1.1%. Sequencing used CD4+ or CD8+ T cells sorted from blood, obtained in a trial of the OX40 agonist ivuxolimab. The source of these receptors is an adult with an advanced solid tumor such as melanoma, head and neck, liver or kidney cancer.

The rearrangement links TRBV28 to TRBJ1-2, with D unresolved. The CDR3 contains 16 residues. The germline CDR1 and CDR2 sequences are MDHEN and SYDVKM. V was clipped by 4 bases and J by 0 bases, with 15 bases between them. The CDR3 DNA follows: TGTGCCAGCAGTTCTCCAGTCCTGGGCGCTAACTATGGCTACACCTTC. This sequence encodes CASSSPVLGANYGYTF.

The chain joins TRBV27 to TRBJ2-1, with TRBD1 matching 7 bases. The CDR3 runs 16 residues. Germline V gene sequence: CDR1 MNHEY, CDR2 SMNVEV (reference sequence). The J segment lost 3 bases and the V segment lost 5 bases, leaving 10 bases of the junction unmatched. CDR3 in amino acids: CASSPDSRDSYNEQFF. CDR3 in DNA: TGTGCCAGCAGTCCCGATTCCCGGGACAGCTACAATGAGCAGTTCTTC.

The V call is TRBV7-2, the J call TRBJ2-7; 11 positions match TRBD2. V shed 3 bases, J shed 7 bases, and the junction held 8 bases outside the gene matches. Germline-derived CDR1 and CDR2 are SGHTA and FQGNSA. The CDR3 has 15 amino acids. CDR3 sequence: CASSFFTSGSREQYF. DNA of the CDR3: TGTGCCAGCAGCTTTTTCACTAGCGGGAGCCGGGAGCAGTACTTC.

This clone was detected only once. This chain links TRBV10-3 with TRBJ1-2; no clear D. CDR1 is ENHRY and CDR2 is SYGVKD in the germline V gene. Trimming removed 3 bases at V and 3 bases at J, with 8 bases between. The CDR3 runs to 13 residues. The CDR3 DNA reads TGTGCCATCAGTGATTCATCCGACTATGGCTACACCTTC. The encoded protein is CAISDSSDYGYTF.

The chain couples TRBV6-6 to TRBJ2-7; 8 nucleotides match TRBD1. From germline, CDR1 is MNHNY and CDR2 SVGAGI (reference sequence). The CDR3 covers 16 residues. V lost 2 bases and J lost 9; bases outside the gene matches: 15. In nucleotides, the CDR3 is TGTGCCAGCAGTTACCCTAAAGGACAGGGAGGTCTCTTGCAGTACTTC. Protein product: CASSYPKGQGGLLQYF.

This clone was recorded only once. V gene TRBV7-9 combines with J gene TRBJ2-6; D is ambiguous. Trimming shortened V by 5 bases and J by 1 base, and 6 bases separated the two germline ends. CDR1 is SEHNR and CDR2 is FQNEAQ in the germline V gene (reference sequence). The CDR3 contains 14 residues. The chain's CDR3 is CASSVLSGANVLTF. CDR3 nucleotide sequence: TGTGCCAGCAGCGTGCTTTCTGGGGCCAACGTCCTGACTTTC.

The chain links TRBV5-1 to TRBJ2-2; 8 bases match TRBD1. Germline V gene lookup returns CDR1 SGHRS and CDR2 YFSETQ. This CDR3 has 14 amino acids. J gave up 3 bases and V 5 bases, and 3 bases lay outside the gene matches. This CDR3 reads CASRRGQDTGELFF. In nucleotides, the CDR3 is TGCGCCAGCAGGAGGGGACAGGACACCGGGGAGCTGTTTTTT.

V gene TRBV2 combines with J gene TRBJ2-7; no clear D gene. The CDR3 sequence is 11 residues long. Per the germline V gene, CDR1 is SNHLY and CDR2 is FYNNEI. V gave up 10 bases and J gave up 3 bases, with 10 bases separating them. As DNA, the CDR3 is TGTGCCATCAGGCCCCTCTACGAGCAGTACTTC. It specifies CAIRPLYEQYF. The variable domain in full, with the rest retrieved from reference TRBV2 and TRBJ2-7, is EPEVTQTPSHQVTQMGQEVILRCVPISNHLYFYWYRQILGQKVEFLVSFYNNEISEKSEIFDDQFSVERPDGSNFTLKIRSTKLEDSAMYFCAIRPLYEQYFGPGTRLTVT.

The chain recombines TRBV5-3 with TRBJ2-5; D is possibly TRBD1 (7 bases). TRBV5-3 is reported as an ORF; its role is uncertain. Deletions cut 5 bases from V and 3 bases from J, with 20 bases between. The CDR3 length is 16 residues. The CDR3 protein is CARRWAGQSCEETQYF. CDR3 in DNA: TGTGCCAGAAGGTGGGCGGGACAGAGTTGTGAAGAGACCCAGTACTTC.

The chain uses TRBV10-2 and TRBJ1-2; 8 nucleotides agree with TRBD1. Germline CDR1 and CDR2: WSHSY and SAAADI. Unmatched junction bases numbered 7, after V lost 6 bases and J lost 4 bases. This CDR3 is built from 14 residues. CDR3 protein: CASRTPQGAYGYTF. The CDR3 DNA reads TGCGCCAGCAGGACCCCCCAGGGGGCCTATGGCTACACCTTC.

The V and J genes are TRBV21-1 and TRBJ2-7; the table's D gene call, TRBD1, was not cross checked with the DNA. TRBV21-1 is deemed a pseudogene. The CDR3 is 16 amino acids. CDR3 sequence reads: CASSKVVRVAGDEQYF. CDR3 DNA sequence: TGTGCCAGCAGCAAAGTAGTGCGGGTGGCAGGGGACGAGCAGTACTTC.

This chain uses TRBV18 with TRBJ2-7, with TRBD2 matching 9 bases. The CDR3 has 15 residues. The ends lost 3 bases at V and 1 base at J; junction bases unmatched: 4. Germline V CDR1 and CDR2: KGHSH, LQKENI. The CDR3 DNA is TGTGCCAGCTCACCTAGCGGGAGCCCTTCCTACGAGCAGTACTTC. Amino acid sequence: CASSPSGSPSYEQYF.

This clone was seen a single time. J is TRBJ2-7 and V is TRBV6-1; unclear D gene. CDR1 is MNHNS, CDR2 SASEGT, per germline. This CDR3 has 13 residues. V was clipped by 6 bases and J by 7 bases, with 16 bases between them. The CDR3 protein is CASRDDMVEEQYF. The CDR3 coding sequence is TGTGCCAGCAGGGACGACATGGTGGAAGAGCAGTACTTC.

This clone was detected once. This chain links TRBV5-1 with TRBJ2-6; TRBD1 is a possible D gene (5 bases). The V and J ends lost 0 bases and 0 bases respectively, with 10 bases between them. This CDR3 is built from 17 residues. CDR1 and CDR2 from the germline V gene are SGHRS and YFSETQ. CDR3 sequence (DNA): TGCGCCAGCAGCTTGGAGTTTAGGGGCTCTGGGGCCAACGTCCTGACTTTC. This translates into CASSLEFRGSGANVLTF.

The rearrangement uses TRBV18 and TRBJ2-7; 7 nucleotides line up with TRBD1. The CDR3 is 13 residues long. Germline CDR1 is KGHSH and CDR2 is LQKENI. Germline trimming cut 8 bases from V and 7 bases from J; bases unmatched to any gene: 11. The CDR3 coding sequence is TGTGCCAGCGGACAGGCAGGGGCTGCGGAGCAGTACTTC. It is translated as CASGQAGAAEQYF.

J is TRBJ2-1 and V is TRBV7-3, with D perhaps matching TRBD2 (5 bases). CDR1 is SGHTA and CDR2 is FQGTGA in the germline V gene. V was trimmed by 2 bases and J by 5 bases, leaving 13 bases between them. The CDR3 totals 15 residues. This chain's CDR3 is CASSLLANGHNEQFF. The CDR3 DNA follows: TGTGCCAGCAGCTTATTAGCGAACGGTCACAATGAGCAGTTCTTC.

This clone is a singleton in its sample. The genes are TRBV18 and TRBJ2-5; TRBD1 aligns across 10 bases. CDR3 size: 15 residues. The germline V gene encodes CDR1 KGHSH and CDR2 LQKENI. V gave up 1 base and J gave up 4 bases; unmatched junction bases: 3. CDR3 sequence: CASSPRDRGPETQYF. The CDR3 nucleotides are TGTGCCAGCTCACCACGTGACAGGGGGCCAGAGACCCAGTACTTC.

The V and J genes are TRBV6-5 and TRBJ2-7, with TRBD1 as a possible D gene (6 bases). V gave up 5 bases and J gave up 0 bases, with 14 bases separating them. From germline, CDR1 is MNHEY and CDR2 SVGAGI. The CDR3 runs 15 residues. The CDR3 DNA sequence: TGTGCCAGCAGTCCACCCGGGACACTCTCCTACGAGCAGTACTTC. Amino acid sequence: CASSPPGTLSYEQYF.

The chain recombines TRBV6-6 with TRBJ1-2, with D uncertain. Germline V gene sequence: CDR1 MNHNY, CDR2 SVGAGI (reference sequence). The CDR3 has 14 amino acids. V lost 6 bases and J 1 base, leaving 12 bases between the germline ends. DNA for the CDR3: TGTGCCAGCAGGAAATTGAATCGTAACTATGGCTACACCTTC. Protein sequence: CASRKLNRNYGYTF.

As concerns this clone: This sample also contains other DNA sequences that code for the same CDR3. The CDR3 sequence is CASILTGNRGNTIYF. The CDR3 DNA reads as TGTGCCAGCATCCTGACAGGGAATCGTGGAAACACCATATATTTT. The chain links TRBV7-9 to TRBJ1-3; TRBD1 matches 7 bases. The junction had 9 bases not matched to a gene; V was cut back by 7 bases and J by 3 bases. This CDR3 spans 15 amino acids. Looked up from germline, CDR1 is SEHNR and CDR2 is FQNEAQ (reference sequence). Using reference TRBV7-9 and TRBJ1-3 for the parts outside the CDR3, the full variable domain is DTGVSQNPRHKITKRGQNVTFRCDPISEHNRLYWYRQTLGQGPEFLTYFQNEAQLEKSRLLSDRFSAERPKGSFSTLEIQRTEQGDSAMYLCASILTGNRGNTIYFGEGSWLTVV.

V and J are TRBV10-3 and TRBJ1-3; 9 bases are a match to TRBD1. V trimming: 7 bases; J trimming: 4 bases; junction bases outside the gene matches: 5. CDR1 and CDR2 (germline): ENHRY, SYGVKD. There are 14 residues in the CDR3. Here the CDR3 DNA reads TGTGCCATCATTAAGGACAGGGGAGGAAACACCATATATTTT. Translating gives CAIIKDRGGNTIYF.